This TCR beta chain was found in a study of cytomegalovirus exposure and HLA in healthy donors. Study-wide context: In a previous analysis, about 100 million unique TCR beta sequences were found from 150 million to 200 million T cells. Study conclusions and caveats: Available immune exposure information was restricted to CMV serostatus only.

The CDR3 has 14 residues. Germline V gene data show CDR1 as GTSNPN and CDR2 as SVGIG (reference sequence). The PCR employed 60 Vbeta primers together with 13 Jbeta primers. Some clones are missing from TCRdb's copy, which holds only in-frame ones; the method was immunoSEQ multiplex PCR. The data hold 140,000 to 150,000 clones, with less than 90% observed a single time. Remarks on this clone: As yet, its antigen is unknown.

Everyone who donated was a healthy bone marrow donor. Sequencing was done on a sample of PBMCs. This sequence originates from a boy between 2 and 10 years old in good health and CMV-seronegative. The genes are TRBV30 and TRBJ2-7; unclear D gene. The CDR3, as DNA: TGTGTTTTTTGCAAGGAGAAGACGGCCTACGAGCAGTACTTC. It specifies CVFCKEKTAYEQYF.